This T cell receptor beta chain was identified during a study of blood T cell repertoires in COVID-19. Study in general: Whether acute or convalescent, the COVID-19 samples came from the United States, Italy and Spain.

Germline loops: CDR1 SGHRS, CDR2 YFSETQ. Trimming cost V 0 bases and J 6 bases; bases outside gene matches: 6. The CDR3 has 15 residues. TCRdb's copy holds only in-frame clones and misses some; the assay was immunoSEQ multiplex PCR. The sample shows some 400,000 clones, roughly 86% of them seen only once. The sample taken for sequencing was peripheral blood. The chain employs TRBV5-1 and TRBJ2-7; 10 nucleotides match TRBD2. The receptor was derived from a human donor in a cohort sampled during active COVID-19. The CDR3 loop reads CASSLGASGSGEQYF. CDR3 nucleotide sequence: TGCGCCAGCAGCTTGGGGGCTAGCGGGAGCGGCGAGCAGTACTTC.